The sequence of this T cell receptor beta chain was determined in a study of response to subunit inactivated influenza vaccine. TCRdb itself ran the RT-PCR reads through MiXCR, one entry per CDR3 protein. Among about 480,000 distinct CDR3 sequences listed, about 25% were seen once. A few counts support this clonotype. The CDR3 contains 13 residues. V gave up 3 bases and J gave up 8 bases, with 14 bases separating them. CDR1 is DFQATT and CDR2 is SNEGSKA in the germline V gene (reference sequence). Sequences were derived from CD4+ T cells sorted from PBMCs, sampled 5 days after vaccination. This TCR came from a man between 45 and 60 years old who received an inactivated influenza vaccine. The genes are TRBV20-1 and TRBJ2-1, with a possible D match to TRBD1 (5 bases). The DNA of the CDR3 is TGCAGTGCTAGGGACAAGGTCAAGTATGAGCAGTTCTTC. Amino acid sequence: CSARDKVKYEQFF.